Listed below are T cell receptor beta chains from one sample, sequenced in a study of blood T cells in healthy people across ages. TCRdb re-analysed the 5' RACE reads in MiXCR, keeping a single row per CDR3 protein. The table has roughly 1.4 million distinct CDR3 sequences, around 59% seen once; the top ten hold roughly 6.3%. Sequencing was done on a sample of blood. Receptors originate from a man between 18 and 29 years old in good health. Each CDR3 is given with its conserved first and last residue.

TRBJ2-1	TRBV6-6	CASRSLGREFGNEQFF
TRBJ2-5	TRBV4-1	CASSQAPLLAVLQETQYF
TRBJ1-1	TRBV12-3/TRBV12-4	CASSLEMPNTEAFF
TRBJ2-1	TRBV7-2	CANSKTGYNEQFF
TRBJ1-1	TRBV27	CASAGTGGYTEAFF
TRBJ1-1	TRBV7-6	CASSLDLGAEAFF
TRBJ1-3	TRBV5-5	CASSLGQASGNTIYF
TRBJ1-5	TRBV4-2	CASSRDPGGNQPQHF
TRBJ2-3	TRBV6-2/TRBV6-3	CASSYRTSGGGRTQYF
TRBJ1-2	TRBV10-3	CAISPGTGGEAYGYTF
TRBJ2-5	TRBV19	CASTRGAEQYF